The subject of this entry is one T cell receptor (beta chain). No antigen is known for it. Scientists made TCR beta libraries using quantitative 5'-RACE with molecular barcodes. Each CDR3 protein is one row after TCRdb ran MiXCR on the 5' RACE reads. Here the sample spans fewer than 750,000 distinct CDR3 sequences, 15% to 20% being singletons. This CDR3 region has 15 residues. Germline assignment: CDR1 KGHSH and CDR2 LQKENI. Trimming at V came to 3 bases and at J to 6 bases, leaving 6 bases not matched to a gene. This record comes from a study of CD8 T cells in ankylosing spondylitis. The study, taken as a whole, reports: Seemingly distinctive of ankylosing spondylitis blood was a TCR beta motif formed by eight highly homologous variants. Researchers reportedly found disease-linked clones significantly enriched in matched ankylosing spondylitis synovial fluid.

The chain combines TRBV18 with TRBJ1-2; 11 nucleotides agree with TRBD1. This TCR was sampled from a male donor with ankylosing spondylitis. The specimen was blood, either unsorted or a sorted T cell fraction (not recorded which). CDR3 in DNA: TGTGCCAGCTCACCTATGGACAGGGGGCTTCATGGCTACACCTTC. The encoded protein is CASSPMDRGLHGYTF.